The 6 T cell receptor beta chains below come from one sample, sequenced in a study of blood T cell repertoires in COVID-19. TCRdb's table, derived via immunoSEQ multiplex PCR, lists solely in-frame clones and lacks some. The sample holds some 48,000 clones, approximately 80% seen once. Sequences were obtained from peripheral blood. Receptor source: a human donor in a cohort sampled during active COVID-19.

J is TRBJ1-3 and V is TRBV9; the D is unclear. The CDR3 totals 14 residues. Trimming stripped 0 bases from V and 3 bases from J, with 7 bases between. The V gene's germline CDR1 is SGDLS and CDR2 YYNGEE. The CDR3: CASSVAGYGNTIYF. CDR3 DNA: TGTGCCAGCAGCGTAGCCGGGTATGGAAACACCATATATTTT.

This clone appeared a few times. This sequence joins TRBV10-2 and TRBJ2-3, with TRBD2 matching over 9 bases. The CDR3 length is 15 residues. J gave up 6 bases and V 4 bases, and 8 bases lay outside the gene matches. Germline V gives CDR1 WSHSY, CDR2 SAAADI. In DNA, the CDR3 is TGCGCCAGCAGTGCCTTAGCGGGAGTAGGGGATACGCAGTATTTT. Translation: CASSALAGVGDTQYF.

The chain uses TRBV5-5 and TRBJ1-4, with unresolved D. V lost 2 bases and J 0 bases, leaving 11 bases between the germline ends. The CDR3 sequence is 16 residues long. Looked up from germline, CDR1 is SGHKS and CDR2 is YYEKEE (reference sequence). CDR3 DNA: TGTGCCAGCAGCTTCTCCATTGTAGCAACTAATGAAAAACTGTTTTTT. This encodes CASSFSIVATNEKLFF.

The genes are TRBV5-1 and TRBJ2-1; 11 positions agree with TRBD1. V shed 2 bases and J 9 bases; nucleotides not matched to a gene: 7. Germline V gene sequence: CDR1 SGHRS, CDR2 YFSETQ. The CDR3 is made up of 15 amino acids. The CDR3 sequence is CASSFFSGTGGEQFF. The CDR3 region has the DNA TGCGCCAGCAGCTTCTTTTCCGGGACAGGGGGTGAGCAGTTCTTC.

The sample holds one count of this clone. The rearrangement joins TRBV10-1 to TRBJ2-7; 7 positions agree with TRBD1. The CDR3 contains 14 residues. Per the germline V gene, CDR1 is WNHNN and CDR2 is SYGVQD (reference sequence). V gave up 5 bases and J gave up 2 bases; unmatched junction bases: 6. The CDR3 sequence is CASSSGTATYEQYF. The CDR3 coding sequence is TGCGCCAGCAGTTCCGGGACAGCTACCTACGAGCAGTACTTC.

The gene calls are TRBV5-6 and TRBJ2-3; tentative D call: TRBD2 (5 bases). V shed 3 bases and J shed 5 bases, with 7 bases lying between them. This CDR3 contains 12 residues. Germline V gives CDR1 SGHDT, CDR2 YYEEEE. In nucleotides, the CDR3 is TGTGCCAGCAGCTCCACTAGAGATACGCAGTATTTT. The encoded protein is CASSSTRDTQYF. The full variable domain, in which reference TRBV5-6 and TRBJ2-3 provide the parts outside the CDR3, is DAGVTQSPTHLIKTRGQQVTLRCSPKSGHDTVSWYQQALGQGPQFIFQYYEEEERQRGNFPDRFSGHQFPNYSSELNVNALLLGDSALYLCASSSTRDTQYFGPGTRLTVL.